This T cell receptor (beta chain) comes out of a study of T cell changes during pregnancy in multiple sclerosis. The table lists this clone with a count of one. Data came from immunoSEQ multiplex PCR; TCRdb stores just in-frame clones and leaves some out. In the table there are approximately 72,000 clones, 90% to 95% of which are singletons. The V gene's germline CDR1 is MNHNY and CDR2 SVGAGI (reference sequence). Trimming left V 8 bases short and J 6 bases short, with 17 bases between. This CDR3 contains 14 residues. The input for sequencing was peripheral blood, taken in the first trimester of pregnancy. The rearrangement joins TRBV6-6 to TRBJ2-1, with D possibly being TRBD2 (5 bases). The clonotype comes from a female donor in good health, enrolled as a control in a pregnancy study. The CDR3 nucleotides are TGTGCCAGCTCAAGGGCGGACTTTTTCAATGAGCAGTTCTTC. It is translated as CASSRADFFNEQFF.